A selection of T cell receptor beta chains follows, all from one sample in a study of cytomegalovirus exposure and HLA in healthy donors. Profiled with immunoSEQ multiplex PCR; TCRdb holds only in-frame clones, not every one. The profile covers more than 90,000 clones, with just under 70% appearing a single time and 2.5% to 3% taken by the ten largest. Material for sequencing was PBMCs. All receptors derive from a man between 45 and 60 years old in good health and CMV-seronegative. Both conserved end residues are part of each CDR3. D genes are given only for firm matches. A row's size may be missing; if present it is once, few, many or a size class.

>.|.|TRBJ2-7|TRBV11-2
CASSPIGRSGNPYEQYF
TGTGCCAGCAGCCCTATCGGTCGTAGCGGTAATCCCTACGAGCAGTACTTC
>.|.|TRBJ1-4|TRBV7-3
CASSLLLARDTRRTNEKLFF
TGTGCCAGCAGCCTACTCCTGGCCCGGGACACCCGGAGAACTAATGAAAAACTGTTTTTT
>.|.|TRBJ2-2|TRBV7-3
CASSPGTNTGELFF
TGTGCCAGCTCTCCCGGTACTAACACCGGGGAGCTGTTTTTT
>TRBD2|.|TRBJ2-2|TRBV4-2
CASSPRAGGNTGELFF
TGTGCCAGCAGCCCACGGGCGGGGGGGAACACCGGGGAGCTGTTTTTT
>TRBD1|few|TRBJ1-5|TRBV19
CASSLTGANQPQHF
TGTGCCAGTAGCCTCACAGGGGCTAATCAGCCCCAGCATTTT
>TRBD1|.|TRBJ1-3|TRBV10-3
CAISELRGRGNTIYF
TGTGCCATCAGTGAATTGAGGGGGCGAGGAAACACCATATATTTT
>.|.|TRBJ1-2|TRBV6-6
CASSEINYGYTF
TGTGCCAGCAGCGAGATTAACTATGGCTACACCTTC
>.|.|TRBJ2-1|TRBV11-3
CASSLDQEALGQFF
TGTGCCAGCAGCTTAGATCAGGAGGCCCTGGGACAGTTCTTC
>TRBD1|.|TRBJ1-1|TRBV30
CAWSRTGGWTEAFF
TGTGCCTGGAGTCGGACAGGGGGCTGGACTGAAGCTTTCTTT
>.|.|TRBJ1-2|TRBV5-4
CASSLGQNYGYTF
TGTGCCAGCAGCTTGGGACAGAACTATGGCTACACCTTC
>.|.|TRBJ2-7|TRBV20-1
CSAQRADEQYF
TGCAGTGCTCAGAGGGCGGACGAGCAGTACTTC
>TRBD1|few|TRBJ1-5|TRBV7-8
CASSLAGQGFSNQPQHF
TGTGCCAGCAGCTTAGCAGGACAGGGGTTTAGCAATCAGCCCCAGCATTTT
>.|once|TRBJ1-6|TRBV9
CASSVVETNSPLHF
TGTGCCAGCAGCGTAGTGGAGACTAATTCACCCCTCCACTTT
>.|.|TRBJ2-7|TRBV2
CASRGLISYEQYF
TGTGCCAGCAGGGGGCTCATCTCCTACGAGCAGTACTTC
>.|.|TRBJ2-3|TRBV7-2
CASSLQGSTDTQYF
TGTGCCAGCAGCCTACAGGGTAGCACAGATACGCAGTATTTT
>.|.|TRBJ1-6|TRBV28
CASSFREGSSYNSPLHF
TGTGCCAGCAGTTTTCGCGAAGGGAGCTCCTATAATTCACCCCTCCACTTT
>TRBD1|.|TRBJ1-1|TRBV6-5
CASSRRGRTEAFF
TGTGCCAGCAGTCGGAGGGGGCGCACTGAAGCTTTCTTT
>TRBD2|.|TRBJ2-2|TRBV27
CASSFRRLAGVPGELFF
TGTGCCAGCAGTTTCCGCCGACTAGCGGGAGTGCCCGGGGAGCTGTTTTTT
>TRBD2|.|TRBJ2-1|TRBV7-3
CASSLSSGFYNEQFF
TGTGCCAGCAGCTTATCTAGCGGGTTCTACAATGAGCAGTTCTTC
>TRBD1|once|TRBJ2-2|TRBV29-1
CSGGQGTTGELFF
TGCAGCGGGGGACAGGGGACAACCGGGGAGCTGTTTTTT